The next 32 T cell receptor beta chains were all read from a single sample in a study of T cell changes during pregnancy in multiple sclerosis. The protocol was immunoSEQ multiplex PCR, while the TCRdb copy is restricted to in-frame clones and leaves out a portion. Among about 59,000 clones listed, approximately 94% were seen once. The sample consisted of CD8+ T cells from peripheral blood mononuclear cells, taken after pregnancy. The source of these receptors is a female donor with multiple sclerosis, enrolled in a pregnancy study.

The J gene is TRBJ2-3, the V gene TRBV29-1, with a possible D match to TRBD1 (6 bases). CDR3 length: 16 residues. Looked up from germline, CDR1 is SQVTM and CDR2 is ANQGSEA. V was trimmed by 1 base and J by 0 bases, leaving 14 bases between them. DNA of the CDR3: TGCAGCGTTGAAGTCGGGCAGGGGTGGAGCACAGATACGCAGTATTTT. Its protein is CSVEVGQGWSTDTQYF.

To note about this clone: This specimen includes other DNA sequences encoding the same CDR3. The V gene is TRBV27, the J gene TRBJ2-7, with 7 bases that match TRBD1. Trimming removed 2 bases from V and 2 bases from J; junction bases left unmatched: 0. The CDR3 totals 13 residues. The germline CDR1 and CDR2 sequences are MNHEY and SMNVEV (reference sequence). DNA for the CDR3: TGTGCCAGCAGTTTAACAGGGGCCTACGAGCAGTACTTC. Translation gives CASSLTGAYEQYF.

The CDR3: CASRGDEGLLTF. In DNA, the CDR3 is TGTGCCAGCAGGGGCGACGAGGGTCTGCTCACCTTC. The rearrangement links TRBV9 to TRBJ1-2; no firm D call. The CDR3 covers 12 residues. Trimming stripped 5 bases from V and 13 bases from J, with 18 bases between. CDR1 and CDR2 (germline): SGDLS, YYNGEE.

The chain is built from TRBV29-1 and TRBJ1-3; 7 nucleotides align to TRBD1. This CDR3 region has 16 residues. Germline loops: CDR1 SQVTM, CDR2 ANQGSEA. The J segment lost 0 bases and the V segment lost 6 bases, leaving 11 bases of the junction unmatched. CDR3 in DNA: TGCAGCGTCACACTCCTCCGACAGGGCTCTGGAAACACCATATATTTT. Translated, it gives CSVTLLRQGSGNTIYF.

This clone has just one count. This chain links TRBV19 with TRBJ2-7, with D possibly being TRBD2 (5 bases). V dropped 3 bases and J dropped 6 bases, with 15 bases sitting between them. The CDR3 is 14 amino acids. Germline V lookup: CDR1 LNHDA, CDR2 SQIVND (reference sequence). CDR3 DNA sequence: TGTGCCAGTAGTATTCCGGATCGGCGGGCCGAGCAGTACTTC. Translated: CASSIPDRRAEQYF.

The sample holds a few counts of this clone. This chain joins TRBV28 and TRBJ2-7; maybe TRBD1 (6 bases). CDR3 length: 13 amino acids. In germline, CDR1 is MDHEN, CDR2 SYDVKM. V gave up 8 bases and J gave up 4 bases, with 15 bases separating them. The CDR3 DNA sequence: TGTGCCAGCCTATCCCAGGGGCTTTACGAGCAGTACTTC. Amino acids: CASLSQGLYEQYF.

The V gene is TRBV10-3, the J gene TRBJ1-2; 8 positions match TRBD1. J lost 2 bases, V lost 3 bases, and 11 bases had no gene match. The CDR3 contains 17 residues. Germline V gives CDR1 ENHRY, CDR2 SYGVKD. CDR3 nucleotide sequence: TGTGCCATCAGTGACCCCGTATCGGACAGGGTGAACTATGGCTACACCTTC. Its translation is CAISDPVSDRVNYGYTF.

The DNA of the CDR3 is TGTGCCTCGGGGTTTCCGAACACCGGGGAGCTGTTTTTT. Amino acid sequence: CASGFPNTGELFF. The V gene is TRBV7-9, the J gene TRBJ2-2; a weak D match, TRBD2 (5 bases). Germline-derived CDR1 and CDR2 are SEHNR and FQNEAQ (reference sequence). V was clipped by 11 bases and J by 0 bases, with 10 bases between them. The CDR3 is 13 amino acids.

J is TRBJ2-7 and V is TRBV30, with 7 positions matching TRBD2. The length of the CDR3 is 12 residues. Germline values: CDR1 GTSNPN, CDR2 SVGIG (reference sequence). The CDR3 protein is CAGAGSSYEQYF. Written as DNA, the CDR3 is TGTGCTGGAGCGGGATCCTCCTACGAGCAGTACTTC.

A single count supports this clone. The J gene is TRBJ2-1, the V gene TRBV9; perhaps TRBD2 as D (5 bases). The CDR3 extends over 14 amino acids. The germline V gene has CDR1 SGDLS and CDR2 YYNGEE. V lost 3 bases and J 3 bases, leaving 10 bases between the germline ends. The CDR3 here is CASSDTGVYNEQFF. For the CDR3, the DNA is TGTGCCAGCAGCGATACCGGGGTCTACAATGAGCAGTTCTTC.

The chain employs TRBV19 and TRBJ1-1; 7 nucleotides align to TRBD1. This CDR3 contains 14 residues. The V and J ends lost 6 bases and 1 base, in that order; junction bases with no gene match: 5. Per germline, CDR1 LNHDA and CDR2 SQIVND (reference sequence). CDR3 residues: CASRGQSENTEAFF. DNA of the CDR3: TGTGCCAGTAGGGGACAGTCAGAGAACACTGAAGCTTTCTTT.

This chain links TRBV27 with TRBJ2-7; D perhaps matches TRBD1 (5 bases). Trimming removed 2 bases from V and 3 bases from J, with 8 bases in between. Germline V gene sequence: CDR1 MNHEY, CDR2 SMNVEV (reference sequence). This CDR3 is 13 amino acids long. In DNA form, the CDR3 reads TGTGCCAGCAGTTTAGGACAATTCTACGAGCAGTACTTC. Its protein product is CASSLGQFYEQYF.

This chain connects TRBV5-1 to TRBJ2-2, with TRBD1 matching over 10 bases. The CDR3 runs to 17 residues. The germline CDR1 and CDR2 sequences are SGHRS and YFSETQ. The V and J ends lost 3 bases and 7 bases, in that order; junction bases with no gene match: 12. The CDR3 region has the DNA TGCGCCAGCAGCTGGATAGGGACAGGGGCCCTGATCGGGGAGCTGTTTTTT. It translates to CASSWIGTGALIGELFF.

This clone was seen just once. This chain connects TRBV5-1 to TRBJ2-2; the match to TRBD2 covers 12 bases. The V gene's germline CDR1 is SGHRS and CDR2 YFSETQ. This CDR3 has 18 amino acids. V dropped 4 bases and J dropped 4; count of bases not matched to a gene: 11. CDR3: CASSPLLAGGEGTGELFF. CDR3 nucleotide sequence: TGCGCCAGCAGCCCCCTACTAGCGGGAGGCGAAGGCACCGGGGAGCTGTTTTTT.

The V call is TRBV28, the J call TRBJ2-7; 10 bases match TRBD1. This CDR3 is built from 13 residues. Germline assignment: CDR1 MDHEN and CDR2 SYDVKM. V was clipped by 6 bases and J by 5 bases; unmatched bases: 4. The CDR3 reads CASSPGQGNEQYF. In DNA, the CDR3 is TGTGCCAGCAGCCCGGGACAGGGGAACGAGCAGTACTTC. The variable domain in full, with the rest retrieved from reference TRBV28 and TRBJ2-7, is DVKVTQSSRYLVKRTGEKVFLECVQDMDHENMFWYRQDPGLGLRLIYFSYDVKMKEKGDIPEGYSVSREKKERFSLILESASTNQTSMYLCASSPGQGNEQYFGPGTRLTVT.

The chain links TRBV7-2 to TRBJ1-1, with D uncertain. This CDR3 has 16 amino acids. Germline V CDR1 and CDR2: SGHTA, FQGNSA. The V gene lost 5 bases and the J gene lost 4 bases, with 20 bases spanning the gap. The CDR3 is CASSPSWLVAGTEAFF. In DNA form, the CDR3 reads TGTGCCAGCAGCCCATCCTGGCTGGTGGCGGGCACTGAAGCTTTCTTT.

This chain links TRBV6-6 with TRBJ2-1; 7 bases are shared with TRBD1. This CDR3 comprises 13 residues. Trimming at V came to 6 bases and at J to 6 bases, leaving 5 bases not matched to a gene. Germline CDR1 is MNHNY and CDR2 is SVGAGI (reference sequence). The CDR3 region has the DNA TGTGCCAGCAGGGTCGGGACAGCCAATGAGCAGTTCTTC. The encoded protein is CASRVGTANEQFF.

The V gene is TRBV7-9, the J gene TRBJ2-1, with 8 bases aligning to TRBD1. The V gene end was trimmed by 5 bases and the J gene end by 3 bases; junction bases not matched to a gene: 9. Germline V lookup: CDR1 SEHNR, CDR2 FQNEAQ (reference sequence). CDR3 length equals 16 residues. In nucleotides, the CDR3 is TGTGCCAGCAGCCCCCGGTCGGGACAGGACTACAATGAGCAGTTCTTC. Translating gives CASSPRSGQDYNEQFF.

The J gene is TRBJ2-7, the V gene TRBV7-2; D uncertain. V lost 5 bases and J 3 bases, leaving 14 bases between the germline ends. Germline V gene lookup returns CDR1 SGHTA and CDR2 FQGNSA. The length of the CDR3 is 14 residues. The CDR3 loop reads CASSPHYGSYEQYF. CDR3 nucleotides: TGTGCCAGCAGCCCACACTACGGCAGCTACGAGCAGTACTTC.

The chain is built from TRBV27 and TRBJ2-3; 8 bases are shared with TRBD2. The junction had 11 bases not matched to a gene; V was cut back by 4 bases and J by 2 bases. CDR1 is MNHEY, CDR2 SMNVEV, per germline (reference sequence). The CDR3 runs to 17 residues. CDR3 region: CASSYSGRNPATDTQYF. For the CDR3, the DNA is TGTGCCAGCAGTTACAGCGGGAGAAACCCTGCCACAGATACGCAGTATTTT.

The chain carries TRBV9 and TRBJ2-3; 7 nucleotides match TRBD2. The V gene's germline CDR1 is SGDLS and CDR2 YYNGEE. The CDR3 contains 15 residues. The J segment lost 5 bases and the V segment lost 0 bases, leaving 6 bases of the junction unmatched. The CDR3 sequence is CASSVAAGAGDTQYF. CDR3 coding DNA: TGTGCCAGCAGCGTAGCGGCGGGAGCGGGAGATACGCAGTATTTT.

In the case of this clone: This specimen includes other DNA sequences encoding the same CDR3. V is TRBV14 and J is TRBJ2-7, with a tentative D call TRBD2 (5 bases). Trimming took off 0 bases at V and 3 bases at J, with 15 bases between the two ends. Germline V gene data show CDR1 as SGHDN and CDR2 as FVKESK. The length of the CDR3 is 16 residues. CDR3 in DNA: TGTGCCAGCAGCCAAGAAGTCGGGCTAGCCAGCTACGAGCAGTACTTC. It encodes CASSQEVGLASYEQYF. Full variable domain (outside the CDR3, taken from reference TRBV14 and TRBJ2-7): EAGVTQFPSHSVIEKGQTVTLRCDPISGHDNLYWYRRVMGKEIKFLLHFVKESKQDESGMPNNRFLAERTGGTYSTLKVQPAELEDSGVYFCASSQEVGLASYEQYFGPGTRLTVT.

The chain links TRBV7-7 to TRBJ2-5; 8 bases line up with TRBD1. From germline, CDR1 is SSHAT and CDR2 FNYEAQ (reference sequence). The CDR3 has 15 amino acids. V trimming: 4 bases; J trimming: 2 bases; junction bases outside the gene matches: 6. CDR3 sequence: CASSSGQGPQETQYF. The CDR3 DNA sequence: TGTGCCAGCAGCTCCGGACAGGGTCCGCAAGAGACCCAGTACTTC.

The rearrangement links TRBV6-5 to TRBJ1-1, with D uncertain. V was pared by 5 bases and J by 0 bases, with 13 bases between. Per the germline V gene, CDR1 is MNHEY and CDR2 is SVGAGI. CDR3 length: 15 residues. The CDR3 bases are TGTGCCAGCAGTCACCGCGGGGTTATGAACACTGAAGCTTTCTTT. Its translation: CASSHRGVMNTEAFF.

The rearrangement joins TRBV19 to TRBJ1-2; D not resolved. Looked up from germline, CDR1 is LNHDA and CDR2 is SQIVND (reference sequence). V shed 7 bases and J shed 6 bases, with 15 bases lying between them. This CDR3 is built from 13 residues. The CDR3 loop is CASNYGGGDGYTF. The CDR3 nucleotides read TGTGCCAGTAATTATGGCGGAGGAGATGGCTACACCTTC.

The chain combines TRBV2 with TRBJ2-3, with TRBD2 identical over 8 bases. This CDR3 is built from 15 residues. The junction had 6 bases not matched to a gene; V was cut back by 3 bases and J by 4 bases. Germline CDR1 and CDR2: SNHLY and FYNNEI. CDR3 region: CASSDGGLGADTQYF. The CDR3 bases are TGTGCCAGCAGTGATGGGGGACTAGGCGCAGATACGCAGTATTTT. The variable domain in full, completed from reference TRBV2 and TRBJ2-3, reads EPEVTQTPSHQVTQMGQEVILRCVPISNHLYFYWYRQILGQKVEFLVSFYNNEISEKSEIFDDQFSVERPDGSNFTLKIRSTKLEDSAMYFCASSDGGLGADTQYFGPGTRLTVL.

This clone was seen more than once but under ten times. The V and J genes are TRBV19 and TRBJ1-1; 8 bases map to TRBD1. The V segment lost 5 bases and the J segment 10 bases; nucleotides outside the gene matches: 6. Germline V gene data show CDR1 as LNHDA and CDR2 as SQIVND (reference sequence). CDR3 length: 12 residues. CDR3 bases: TGTGCCAGTAGTTGGACAGGGTATATAGCTTTCTTT. Its translation is CASSWTGYIAFF.

The V call is TRBV27, the J call TRBJ1-2; D not resolved. The CDR3 totals 13 residues. Per germline, CDR1 MNHEY and CDR2 SMNVEV (reference sequence). Trimming removed 8 bases at V and 8 bases at J, with 18 bases between. The CDR3 DNA reads TGTGCCAGCCAAGGAGGGAGGGAGGACGGCTACACCTTC. Its translation is CASQGGREDGYTF.

V is TRBV12-5 and J is TRBJ2-1; 7 bases match TRBD2. The V segment lost 2 bases and the J segment 0 bases; nucleotides outside the gene matches: 13. The CDR3 runs 19 residues. CDR1 and CDR2 (germline): LGHNT, FRNRAP. The CDR3 sequence: CASGLYRGEVDGSYNEQFF. In nucleotides, the CDR3 is TGTGCTAGTGGTTTGTATCGGGGGGAGGTTGACGGCTCCTACAATGAGCAGTTCTTC. Using reference TRBV12-5 and TRBJ2-1 for the parts outside the CDR3, the full variable domain is DARVTQTPRHKVTEMGQEVTMRCQPILGHNTVFWYRQTMMQGLELLAYFRNRAPLDDSGMPKDRFSAEMPDATLATLKIQPSEPRDSAVYFCASGLYRGEVDGSYNEQFFGPGTRLTVL.

This chain uses TRBV9 with TRBJ1-2, with TRBD1 as a possible D gene (5 bases). Looked up from germline, CDR1 is SGDLS and CDR2 is YYNGEE. V was clipped by 4 bases and J by 4 bases, with 17 bases between them. The CDR3 length is 15 residues. This CDR3 reads CASSPLGQNGYGYTF. CDR3 sequence (DNA): TGTGCCAGCAGCCCCCTGGGGCAAAATGGCTATGGCTACACCTTC.

The chain combines TRBV4-1 with TRBJ2-7, with TRBD2 identical over 11 bases. In germline, CDR1 is MGHRA, CDR2 YSYEKL. This CDR3 is built from 15 residues. V lost 6 bases and J lost 5; bases outside the gene matches: 9. The CDR3 spells CASRATSGSVHEQYF. The DNA for the CDR3 is TGCGCCAGCAGAGCTACTAGCGGGAGTGTCCACGAGCAGTACTTC.

The rearrangement links TRBV7-9 to TRBJ2-1; 9 bases map to TRBD1. Trimming took 0 bases from V and 4 from J; bases not matched to a gene: 4. The CDR3 sequence is 16 residues long. Germline V gives CDR1 SEHNR, CDR2 FQNEAQ (reference sequence). DNA for the CDR3: TGTGCCAGCAGCTTAGCGGATGGGACAGGGTACAATGAGCAGTTCTTC. Protein product: CASSLADGTGYNEQFF.